This T cell receptor (beta chain) is from a study of STAT5B mutations in CD4+ large granular lymphocyte leukemia. Per the germline V gene, CDR1 is LGHNT and CDR2 is FRNRAP. Trimming left V 2 bases short and J 5 bases short, with 6 bases between. The CDR3 contains 12 residues. TCRdb's copy holds only in-frame clones and misses some; the assay was immunoSEQ multiplex PCR. The sample carries under 35,000 clones, around 76% recorded once. This TCR was sampled from a human donor in good health. Sequencing input: CD4+ T cells from blood buffy coats. V and J are TRBV12-5 and TRBJ1-1; no firm D call. In DNA, the CDR3 is TGTGCTAGTGGTTTGTGGGATACTGAAGCTTTCTTT. This sequence encodes CASGLWDTEAFF.